This TCR beta chain was captured by sequencing in a study of blood T cell repertoires in COVID-19. Study information: The origin of the acute and convalescent COVID-19 samples was the United States, Italy and Spain. In each case, the material was cDNA or gDNA derived from T cells, B-cell-depleted T cells, or PBMCs.

Original processing notes: Using reference gene primer amplification, nucleated cell counts were estimated. Some clones are missing from TCRdb's copy, which holds only in-frame ones; the method was immunoSEQ multiplex PCR. From that table come the V and J calls and clone size; the DNA was used to work out D and trimming. The profile shows a few hundred thousand clones, roughly 85% of them singletons. This clone came up a few times. There are 16 residues in the CDR3. In germline, CDR1 is KGHDR, CDR2 SFDVKD. Losses at the gene ends were 3 bases for V and 7 bases for J; bases not matched to a gene: 10. The chain employs TRBV24-1 and TRBJ1-4; 7 bases match TRBD1. The clonotype was recovered from a woman aged 18-30 years with acute or convalescent COVID-19. Sequenced sample: peripheral blood. This CDR3 is CATSDPRAGGTEKLFF. The DNA for the CDR3 is TGTGCCACCAGTGATCCGCGAGCAGGGGGGACTGAAAAACTGTTTTTT.